A single T cell receptor beta chain is shown here with its context. Its antigen is unidentified. The table came from immunoSEQ multiplex PCR; TCRdb's copy has only in-frame clones and leaves some out. Altogether about 58,000 clones are present, 86% being singletons, with the ten largest covering about 1.2%. These data come from a study of OX40 agonist ivuxolimab in advanced cancers. On the study more broadly: An agonistic anti-OX40 (CD134) antibody, ivuxolimab, was used to treat the patients. Points from the study as a whole: Expanded clones belonging to CD8+ T cells outnumbered, on average, those of CD4+. People who partly responded at 0.1-3.0 mg/kg had some of the least clonal expansion seen.

CDR1 and CDR2 from the germline V gene are SGHRS and YFSETQ. V was pared by 4 bases and J by 4 bases, with 12 bases between. This CDR3 has 14 amino acids. The material was CD4+ or CD8+ T cells sorted from blood, obtained in a trial of the OX40 agonist ivuxolimab. The rearrangement links TRBV5-1 to TRBJ2-1; D might be TRBD1 or TRBD2, each matching 5 bases. This TCR was sampled from an adult with an advanced solid tumor such as melanoma, head and neck, liver or kidney cancer. The CDR3 loop reads CASSNGAVYNEQFF. CDR3 nucleotides: TGCGCCAGCAGCAACGGGGCCGTTTACAATGAGCAGTTCTTC.